Following are 31 T cell receptor beta chains from one sample sequenced in a study of OX40 agonist ivuxolimab in advanced cancers. Assay: immunoSEQ multiplex PCR; the TCRdb copy retains only in-frame clones and omits some. The table shows tens of thousands of clones, with roughly 83% occurring only once. The material sequenced was CD4+ or CD8+ T cells sorted from blood, taken in a trial of the OX40 agonist ivuxolimab. Receptors originate from an adult with an advanced solid tumor such as melanoma, head and neck, liver or kidney cancer.

The chain joins TRBV5-4 to TRBJ2-2; D gene uncertain. This CDR3 is built from 13 residues. Germline V CDR1 and CDR2: SGHNT, YYREEE (reference sequence). V lost 4 bases and J 5 bases, leaving 9 bases between the germline ends. The CDR3 here is CASSGPLTGELFF. As DNA, the CDR3 is TGTGCCAGCAGCGGACCCTTGACCGGGGAGCTGTTTTTT.

This chain joins TRBV28 and TRBJ1-1; 8 nucleotides match TRBD1. The CDR3 loop spans 14 amino acids. Germline CDR1 reads MDHEN; CDR2 reads SYDVKM. Trimming cost V 2 bases and J 6 bases; bases outside gene matches: 5. The CDR3 DNA reads as TGTGCCAGCAGTTTACTGGACAGGGAGGCTGAAGCTTTCTTT. This codes for CASSLLDREAEAFF.

CDR3 DNA: TGTGCCAGCAGCTTAGACAGCGGGGGTAATTCACCCCTCCACTTT. This gives the protein CASSLDSGGNSPLHF. The chain combines TRBV5-4 with TRBJ1-6; D possibly corresponds to TRBD1 (5 bases). Germline values: CDR1 SGHNT, CDR2 YYREEE (reference sequence). V shed 2 bases and J shed 6 bases, with 12 bases lying between them. This CDR3 spans 15 amino acids.

V usage is TRBV30 and J usage is TRBJ2-7; D may be TRBD2 (5 bases). The CDR3 extends over 12 amino acids. V was shortened by 3 bases and J by 6 bases, with 12 bases between the two germline ends. CDR1 is GTSNPN, CDR2 SVGIG, per germline (reference sequence). In nucleotides, the CDR3 is TGTGCCTGGAGCCGGCTAGCAGGCGAGCAGTACTTC. It codes for CAWSRLAGEQYF.

V is TRBV2 and J is TRBJ2-1; D gene ambiguous. Germline loops: CDR1 SNHLY, CDR2 FYNNEI. V lost 4 bases, J lost 0 bases, and 10 bases lay in between. The CDR3 runs to 15 residues. The CDR3 protein is CASSVARSSYNEQFF. The DNA for the CDR3 is TGTGCCAGCAGTGTTGCGCGGAGCTCCTACAATGAGCAGTTCTTC.

V is TRBV7-9 and J is TRBJ2-1; D ambiguous. With 1 base removed from V and 5 bases from J, the gap between germline ends came to 12 bases. The germline CDR1 and CDR2 sequences are SEHNR and FQNEAQ (reference sequence). This CDR3 contains 15 residues. The CDR3: CASSLDLGKNNEQFF. Written as DNA, the CDR3 is TGTGCCAGCAGCTTAGATCTTGGGAAGAACAATGAGCAGTTCTTC.

The chain combines TRBV28 with TRBJ1-2; TRBD1 matches 8 bases. The CDR3 extends over 15 amino acids. The junction had 7 bases not matched to a gene; V was cut back by 3 bases and J by 4 bases. Germline CDR1 reads MDHEN; CDR2 reads SYDVKM. CDR3 bases: TGTGCCAGCAGTTTGTCAGGCAGGGGGCCCTATGGCTACACCTTC. This encodes CASSLSGRGPYGYTF.

CDR3 sequence: CASSLLAGGLNEQFF. The CDR3 DNA is TGTGCCAGTAGTTTGTTAGCGGGGGGACTCAATGAGCAGTTCTTC. The chain couples TRBV19 to TRBJ2-1; 10 positions match TRBD2. V was pared by 5 bases and J by 6 bases, with 7 bases of the junction left unmatched. This CDR3 has 15 amino acids. Germline values: CDR1 LNHDA, CDR2 SQIVND (reference sequence).

This chain connects TRBV25-1 to TRBJ2-7, with D hard to call. The V end lost 1 base, the J end lost 3 bases, and 7 bases lay between the germline ends. From germline, CDR1 is MGHDK and CDR2 SYGVNS. The CDR3 covers 13 residues. The CDR3 DNA sequence: TGTGCCAGCAGTGAATCCGGCGGCTACGAGCAGTACGTC. Amino acids: CASSESGGYEQYV.

This sequence joins TRBV23-1 and TRBJ1-5, with D possibly matching TRBD1 (5 bases). TRBV23-1 is treated as an ORF (open reading frame) with a function not yet certain. Trimming took 2 bases from V and 0 from J, leaving 11 bases between them. This CDR3 spans 16 amino acids. Written as DNA, the CDR3 is TGCGCCAGCAGTCAAGTACAGGCCTATAGCAATCAGCCCCAGCATTTT. It is translated as CASSQVQAYSNQPQHF.

A word on this clone: One junction end disagrees with the germline gene, perhaps due to a read error. This sequence joins TRBV4-3 and TRBJ1-4; D is possibly TRBD1 (5 bases). Germline loops: CDR1 LGHNA, CDR2 YSLEER. CDR3 size: 16 residues. The CDR3 bases are TGCGCCAACAGCCAGGGCCCCGGGGTGATAGGTGAAAAACTGTTTTTT. This sequence encodes CANSQGPGVIGEKLFF.

The chain uses TRBV19 and TRBJ2-5; TRBD1 aligns across 10 bases. The V and J ends lost 3 bases and 1 base, in that order; junction bases with no gene match: 5. The CDR3 contains 16 residues. Germline V gene sequence: CDR1 LNHDA, CDR2 SQIVND (reference sequence). The CDR3: CASSIAWTGGQETQYF. CDR3 coding DNA: TGTGCCAGTAGTATTGCCTGGACAGGGGGCCAAGAGACCCAGTACTTC.

V gene TRBV10-3 combines with J gene TRBJ2-7; 9 bases align to TRBD1. CDR1 and CDR2 (germline): ENHRY, SYGVKD. J gave up 7 bases and V 4 bases, and 2 bases lay outside the gene matches. The CDR3 is made up of 12 amino acids. The DNA of the CDR3 is TGTGCCATCAGTGGGACAGGGGTTGAGCAGTACGTC. Translation: CAISGTGVEQYV.

This chain joins TRBV5-1 and TRBJ2-7; 8 bases match TRBD2. Germline V gene lookup returns CDR1 SGHRS and CDR2 YFSETQ. The CDR3 sequence is 16 residues long. The ends lost 4 bases at V and 3 bases at J; junction bases unmatched: 12. DNA of the CDR3: TGCGCCAGCAGCGAGGCCGGGACTAGAGTCAACTACGAGCAGTACTTC. Amino acid sequence: CASSEAGTRVNYEQYF. The full variable domain, completed using reference TRBV5-1 and TRBJ2-7, is KAGVTQTPRYLIKTRGQQVTLSCSPISGHRSVSWYQQTPGQGLQFLFEYFSETQRNKGNFPGRFSGRQFSNSRSEMNVSTLELGDSALYLCASSEAGTRVNYEQYFGPGTRLTVT.

The V call is TRBV5-4, the J call TRBJ2-1; 8 bases align to TRBD1. CDR1 is SGHNT and CDR2 is YYREEE in the germline V gene (reference sequence). This CDR3 has 18 amino acids. The ends lost 6 bases at V and 2 bases at J; junction bases unmatched: 16. The CDR3 nucleotides are TGTGCCAGCAACGGAAGGGGACAGGCGGACCCAACCTACAATGAGCAGTTCTTC. As protein: CASNGRGQADPTYNEQFF. Based on the CDR3 plus reference TRBV5-4 and TRBJ2-1, the full variable domain is ETGVTQSPTHLIKTRGQQVTLRCSSQSGHNTVSWYQQALGQGPQFIFQYYREEENGRGNFPPRFSGLQFPNYSSELNVNALELDDSALYLCASNGRGQADPTYNEQFFGPGTRLTVL.

The DNA for the CDR3 is TGTGCCAGCAGCCAAGACACGTCCCCACTATCCTACGAGCAGTACTTC. Translated, it gives CASSQDTSPLSYEQYF. The rearrangement uses TRBV4-2 and TRBJ2-7; D is unresolved. The germline V and J ends were trimmed by 0 bases and 1 base, with 13 bases remaining between them. CDR1 and CDR2 (germline): LGHNA, YNFKEQ. CDR3 size: 16 residues.

V is TRBV2 and J is TRBJ1-1; maybe TRBD1 (6 bases). There are 14 residues in the CDR3. Germline-derived CDR1 and CDR2 are SNHLY and FYNNEI. Trimming left V 2 bases short and J 11 bases short, with 18 bases between. The CDR3 nucleotides read TGTGCCAGCAGTGAACTAAGGGGGGCTAAGATTGCTTTCTTT. Translating it yields CASSELRGAKIAFF. Together with reference TRBV2 and TRBJ1-1, the CDR3 gives the full variable domain: EPEVTQTPSHQVTQMGQEVILRCVPISNHLYFYWYRQILGQKVEFLVSFYNNEISEKSEIFDDQFSVERPDGSNFTLKIRSTKLEDSAMYFCASSELRGAKIAFFGQGTRLTVV.

DNA for the CDR3: TGTGCCAGCAGCGCGCGTCTCGGGACTAGCGTACCAGATACGCAGTATTTT. Amino acid sequence: CASSARLGTSVPDTQYF. The rearrangement uses TRBV9 and TRBJ2-3; TRBD2 matches at 10 bases. Germline trimming cut 3 bases from V and 4 bases from J; bases unmatched to any gene: 11. Germline V lookup: CDR1 SGDLS, CDR2 YYNGEE. This CDR3 comprises 17 residues.

The gene calls are TRBV5-1 and TRBJ1-2; D may be TRBD1 (6 bases). This CDR3 has 15 amino acids. CDR1 and CDR2 from the germline V gene are SGHRS and YFSETQ. The germline V and J ends were trimmed by 0 bases and 0 bases, with 9 bases remaining between them. The CDR3 region is CASSLVGGANYGYTF. Written as DNA, the CDR3 is TGCGCCAGCAGCTTGGTAGGGGGAGCTAACTATGGCTACACCTTC.

The genes are TRBV10-3 and TRBJ2-2, with 7 nucleotides matching TRBD2. The CDR3 is made up of 14 amino acids. V shed 9 bases and J 7 bases; nucleotides not matched to a gene: 11. The germline gives CDR1 ENHRY, CDR2 SYGVKD. This CDR3 reads CAINSGERNGELFF. The CDR3 nucleotides read TGTGCCATTAACAGCGGGGAGAGGAACGGGGAGCTGTTTTTT.

The V gene is TRBV4-1, the J gene TRBJ1-5; tentatively, D is TRBD1 (6 bases). Germline CDR1 and CDR2: MGHRA and YSYEKL. The CDR3 extends over 17 amino acids. The germline V and J ends were trimmed by 3 bases and 4 bases, with 19 bases remaining between them. The CDR3 here is CASSQNLQGLVNQPQHF. The DNA of the CDR3 is TGCGCCAGCAGCCAGAACTTACAGGGTCTAGTGAATCAGCCCCAGCATTTT.

The V and J genes are TRBV6-6 and TRBJ1-5; D remains unclear. Trimming removed 5 bases at V and 9 bases at J, with 17 bases between. The CDR3 runs to 14 residues. The V gene's germline CDR1 is MNHNY and CDR2 SVGAGI (reference sequence). CDR3: CASSRVAGGSPQHF. CDR3 nucleotides: TGTGCCAGCAGTAGAGTTGCGGGAGGTTCGCCCCAGCATTTT.

J is TRBJ2-5 and V is TRBV30; the D is unclear. The CDR3 contains 13 residues. Germline V gene sequence: CDR1 GTSNPN, CDR2 SVGIG (reference sequence). Trimming took off 3 bases at V and 2 bases at J, with 10 bases between the two ends. CDR3 loop: CAWSGGAQETQYF. Here the CDR3 DNA reads TGTGCCTGGAGCGGCGGCGCACAAGAGACCCAGTACTTC.

In its sample, this clone was seen once. Here the CDR3 DNA reads TGTGCCATCAGTGAGTCGAGTTTCTTCGGCAGGAACACTGAAGCTTTCTTT. Its translation is CAISESSFFGRNTEAFF. The chain links TRBV10-3 to TRBJ1-1, with unresolved D. Germline V gene data show CDR1 as ENHRY and CDR2 as SYGVKD. V shed 0 bases and J shed 1 base, with 15 bases lying between them. The CDR3 is made up of 17 amino acids.

J is TRBJ1-1 and V is TRBV6-5; no reliable D call. Deletions cut 8 bases from V and 1 base from J, with 5 bases between. Germline assignment: CDR1 MNHEY and CDR2 SVGAGI. CDR3 size: 11 residues. The CDR3 region has the DNA TGTGCCAGCTTGCAGAACACTGAAGCTTTCTTT. It yields the protein CASLQNTEAFF.

The chain recombines TRBV7-9 with TRBJ2-3, with 7 bases fitting TRBD2. Germline CDR1 and CDR2: SEHNR and FQNEAQ (reference sequence). The CDR3 totals 15 residues. V gave up 5 bases and J gave up 2 bases; unmatched junction bases: 7. CDR3 nucleotides: TGTGCCAGCAGCGACGGGACTATCCTCACAGATACGCAGTATTTT. It codes for CASSDGTILTDTQYF.

The rearrangement links TRBV4-2 to TRBJ2-1, with 9 bases that match TRBD1. The CDR3 consists of 15 residues. Germline CDR1 reads LGHNA; CDR2 reads YNFKEQ. Trimming took 5 bases from V and 8 from J; bases not matched to a gene: 10. For the CDR3, the DNA is TGTGCCAGCAGCTCACAGGGGGCGCGGGCGGATGAGCAGTTCTTC. This gives the protein CASSSQGARADEQFF.

This clone has just one count. The chain is built from TRBV10-3 and TRBJ2-3, with a tentative D call TRBD2 (6 bases). CDR1 is ENHRY, CDR2 SYGVKD, per germline. This CDR3 is built from 14 residues. V lost 1 base to trimming and J lost 5 bases, with 10 bases between them. The CDR3: CAISEFGGEDTQYF. The CDR3 DNA follows: TGTGCCATCAGTGAGTTCGGGGGAGAAGATACGCAGTATTTT.

This clone has a handful of counts. The chain combines TRBV6-1 with TRBJ2-7; D may be TRBD2 (6 bases). V gave up 3 bases and J gave up 4 bases, with 13 bases separating them. Germline loops: CDR1 MNHNS, CDR2 SASEGT. The CDR3 is made up of 14 amino acids. CDR3 nucleotide sequence: TGTGCCAGCAGTGAGGACGGGGGTTGGTACGAGCAGTACTTC. Translating it yields CASSEDGGWYEQYF.

The chain recombines TRBV6-6 with TRBJ2-2; D remains ambiguous. There are 12 residues in the CDR3. CDR1 is MNHNY, CDR2 SVGAGI, per germline (reference sequence). V shed 7 bases and J shed 6 bases, with 9 bases lying between them. CDR3 sequence (DNA): TGTGCCAGCATCGGAAGGGCCGGGGAGCTGTTTTTT. Its translation is CASIGRAGELFF.

V is TRBV5-1 and J is TRBJ2-5; 10 positions agree with TRBD1. Trimming took 4 bases from V and 7 from J; bases not matched to a gene: 4. The germline CDR1 and CDR2 sequences are SGHRS and YFSETQ. CDR3 length equals 13 residues. CDR3 residues: CASSIGQGGTQYF. DNA for the CDR3: TGCGCCAGCAGCATCGGACAGGGGGGGACCCAGTACTTC.